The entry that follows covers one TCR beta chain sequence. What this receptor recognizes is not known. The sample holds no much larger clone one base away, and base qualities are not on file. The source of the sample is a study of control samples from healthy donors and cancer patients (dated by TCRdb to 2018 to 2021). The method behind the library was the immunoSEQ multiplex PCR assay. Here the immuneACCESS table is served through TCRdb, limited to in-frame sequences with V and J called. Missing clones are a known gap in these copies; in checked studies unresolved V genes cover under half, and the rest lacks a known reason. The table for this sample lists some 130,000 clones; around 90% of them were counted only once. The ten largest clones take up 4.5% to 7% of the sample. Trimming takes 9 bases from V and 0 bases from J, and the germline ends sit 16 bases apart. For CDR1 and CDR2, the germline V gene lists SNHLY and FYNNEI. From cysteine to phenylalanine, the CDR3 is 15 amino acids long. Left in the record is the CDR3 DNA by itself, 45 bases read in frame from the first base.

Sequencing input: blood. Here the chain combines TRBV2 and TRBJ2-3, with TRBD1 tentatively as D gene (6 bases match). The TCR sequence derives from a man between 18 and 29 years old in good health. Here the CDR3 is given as CASNRATSSTDTQYF. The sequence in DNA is TGTGCCAGTAACAGGGCCACCTCTAGCACAGATACGCAGTATTTT.